The 18 T cell receptor beta chains listed next were all sequenced from one sample in a study of OX40 agonist ivuxolimab in advanced cancers. TCRdb keeps only in-frame clones here, not all; method: immunoSEQ multiplex PCR. The profile shows tens of thousands of clones, around 73% of them singletons. The sample consisted of CD4+ or CD8+ T cells sorted from blood, taken in a trial of the OX40 agonist ivuxolimab. Receptors were obtained from an adult with an advanced solid tumor such as melanoma, head and neck, liver or kidney cancer.

This sequence joins TRBV10-3 and TRBJ1-4, with D unresolved. The ends were cut back, 0 bases at V and 7 bases at J, with 9 bases in the middle. CDR3 length: 14 amino acids. Germline V gene sequence: CDR1 ENHRY, CDR2 SYGVKD. The CDR3 protein is CAISESGPSEKLFF. For the CDR3, the DNA is TGTGCCATCAGTGAGTCGGGTCCCTCTGAAAAACTGTTTTTT.

This chain's CDR3 is CASSQIGGSLHF. DNA for the CDR3: TGTGCCAGCTCACAAATTGGGGGGTCCCTCCACTTT. The rearrangement uses TRBV18 and TRBJ1-6; possibly TRBD1 for D (5 bases). The CDR3 is 12 amino acids. Germline V gene sequence: CDR1 KGHSH, CDR2 LQKENI. Trimming stripped 4 bases from V and 14 bases from J, with 12 bases between.

This chain links TRBV9 with TRBJ2-5; D is possibly TRBD2 (5 bases). The length of the CDR3 is 13 residues. The V and J ends lost 7 bases and 5 bases respectively, with 15 bases between them. Germline-derived CDR1 and CDR2 are SGDLS and YYNGEE. The CDR3 is CASSEPLGETQYF. The CDR3 coding sequence is TGTGCCAGCTCCGAACCACTAGGGGAGACCCAGTACTTC.

J is TRBJ1-4 and V is TRBV4-1; the D is unclear. The germline gives CDR1 MGHRA, CDR2 YSYEKL. There are 14 residues in the CDR3. Deletions cut 3 bases from V and 7 bases from J, with 12 bases between. The CDR3 protein is CASSHTSPSEKLFF. CDR3 in DNA: TGCGCCAGCAGCCATACAAGCCCTAGTGAAAAACTGTTTTTT.

The V and J genes are TRBV7-6 and TRBJ1-6; 7 bases map to TRBD1. Germline V lookup: CDR1 SGHVS, CDR2 FNYEAQ. V was pared by 1 base and J by 0 bases, with 6 bases of the junction left unmatched. The length of the CDR3 is 18 residues. DNA for the CDR3: TGTGCCAGCAGCTTAGAGTCAGGGGGTAGCTCCTATAATTCACCCCTCCACTTT. As protein: CASSLESGGSSYNSPLHF.

The chain recombines TRBV7-3 with TRBJ2-1; 15 bases match TRBD2. With V trimmed by 5 bases and J by 9 bases, 8 bases remained unmatched. In germline, CDR1 is SGHTA, CDR2 FQGTGA. This CDR3 has 16 amino acids. CDR3 DNA sequence: TGTGCCAGCAGCCTCGGACTAGCGGGAGGGCGGGGTGAGCAGTTCTTC. Its translation: CASSLGLAGGRGEQFF.

The chain carries TRBV13 and TRBJ2-1; possibly TRBD2 for D (5 bases). Looked up from germline, CDR1 is PRHDT and CDR2 is FYEKMQ (reference sequence). Trimming left V 8 bases short and J 6 bases short, with 20 bases between. The CDR3 length is 15 residues. Written as DNA, the CDR3 is TGTGCCAGCCGACTCTTGGCGGGCCAAGGCAATGAGCAGTTCTTC. This sequence encodes CASRLLAGQGNEQFF.

This sequence joins TRBV30 and TRBJ2-5; possible D gene TRBD2, 5 bases. Germline V lookup: CDR1 GTSNPN, CDR2 SVGIG (reference sequence). Trimming removed 3 bases from V and 2 bases from J, with 13 bases in between. The CDR3 consists of 14 residues. CDR3 DNA sequence: TGTGCCTGGAGCTCGGGAAGGAAACAAGAGACCCAGTACTTC. Residues: CAWSSGRKQETQYF.

The gene calls are TRBV19 and TRBJ2-5; D unclear. Germline assignment: CDR1 LNHDA and CDR2 SQIVND (reference sequence). The CDR3 extends over 15 amino acids. Deletions cut 6 bases from V and 2 bases from J, with 16 bases between. The DNA for the CDR3 is TGTGCCAGTAGCTCAGCCCGGAGCCCTCAAGAGACCCAGTACTTC. Translating it yields CASSSARSPQETQYF.

The chain joins TRBV27 to TRBJ2-5; 8 bases are a match to TRBD2. The germline V gene encodes CDR1 MNHEY and CDR2 SMNVEV (reference sequence). V lost 3 bases and J lost 7; bases outside the gene matches: 4. This CDR3 is 13 amino acids long. DNA of the CDR3: TGTGCCAGCAGTTTCGGGGGGGTCGCGACCCAGTACTTC. Translation: CASSFGGVATQYF.

The chain employs TRBV5-5 and TRBJ2-7; D possibly corresponds to TRBD1 (6 bases). Trimming took off 4 bases at V and 4 bases at J, with 18 bases between the two ends. The CDR3 spans 15 residues. Germline loops: CDR1 SGHKS, CDR2 YYEKEE (reference sequence). The CDR3 DNA follows: TGTGCCAGCAGCCTGGCGGCACAGGGCATTTACGAGCAGTACTTC. Its translation: CASSLAAQGIYEQYF.

The gene calls are TRBV19 and TRBJ1-1, with 7 bases fitting TRBD1. Germline CDR1 reads LNHDA; CDR2 reads SQIVND (reference sequence). The ends lost 1 base at V and 6 bases at J; junction bases unmatched: 5. This CDR3 has 14 amino acids. The CDR3: CASSIVQGGAEAFF. Here the CDR3 DNA reads TGTGCCAGTAGTATAGTGCAGGGGGGAGCTGAAGCTTTCTTT.

The chain uses TRBV6-6 and TRBJ1-2; TRBD1 might be the D (6 bases). V gave up 2 bases and J gave up 3 bases, with 13 bases separating them. CDR3 length: 15 amino acids. Looked up from germline, CDR1 is MNHNY and CDR2 is SVGAGI (reference sequence). The CDR3 region is CASSYIGGRDYGYTF. In DNA, the CDR3 is TGTGCCAGCAGTTACATCGGGGGCAGAGACTATGGCTACACCTTC.

The V gene is TRBV4-1, the J gene TRBJ2-1; possibly TRBD1 or TRBD2 for D (5 bases each). The CDR3 runs 16 residues. Germline V gene sequence: CDR1 MGHRA, CDR2 YSYEKL. V gave up 3 bases and J gave up 10 bases, with 22 bases separating them. CDR3 sequence reads: CASSQRQSSAWGEQFF. Written as DNA, the CDR3 is TGCGCCAGCAGCCAGCGACAGTCCTCAGCTTGGGGGGAGCAGTTCTTC.

The chain links TRBV2 to TRBJ2-1, with 7 bases lining up with TRBD2. This CDR3 is built from 12 residues. Trimming removed 6 bases from V and 7 bases from J; junction bases left unmatched: 3. Germline V gene sequence: CDR1 SNHLY, CDR2 FYNNEI. DNA of the CDR3: TGTGCCAGCAGCGCACTAGCGAATGAGCAGTTCTTC. As protein: CASSALANEQFF.

The chain uses TRBV28 and TRBJ1-1, with no clear D. V lost 3 bases to trimming and J lost 0 bases, with 8 bases between them. The germline V gene has CDR1 MDHEN and CDR2 SYDVKM. The CDR3 loop spans 14 amino acids. The CDR3 sequence: CASSLSGMNTEAFF. DNA for the CDR3: TGTGCCAGCAGTTTGTCCGGGATGAACACTGAAGCTTTCTTT.

CDR3 protein: CASSPPPRRDEKLFF. CDR3 DNA: TGTGCCAGCTCACCACCCCCCCGGAGGGACGAAAAACTGTTTTTT. V usage is TRBV18 and J usage is TRBJ1-4; TRBD1 is a possible D gene (5 bases). The germline V and J ends were trimmed by 0 bases and 8 bases, with 13 bases remaining between them. This CDR3 is 15 amino acids long. The germline CDR1 and CDR2 sequences are KGHSH and LQKENI.

This clone was recorded only once. This chain links TRBV7-2 with TRBJ1-2; D is undetermined. V lost 5 bases and J lost 1, with 11 bases in between. The CDR3 has 14 amino acids. Germline CDR1 SGHTA, CDR2 FQGNSA. CDR3 coding DNA: TGTGCCAGCAGCCCAAAGCGGATTAACTATGGCTACACCTTC. Translated: CASSPKRINYGYTF. The whole variable domain, remainder taken from reference TRBV7-2 and TRBJ1-2, is GAGVSQSPSNKVTEKGKDVELRCDPISGHTALYWYRQSLGQGLEFLIYFQGNSAPDKSGLPSDRFSAERTGGSVSTLTIQRTQQEDSAVYLCASSPKRINYGYTFGSGTRLTVV.